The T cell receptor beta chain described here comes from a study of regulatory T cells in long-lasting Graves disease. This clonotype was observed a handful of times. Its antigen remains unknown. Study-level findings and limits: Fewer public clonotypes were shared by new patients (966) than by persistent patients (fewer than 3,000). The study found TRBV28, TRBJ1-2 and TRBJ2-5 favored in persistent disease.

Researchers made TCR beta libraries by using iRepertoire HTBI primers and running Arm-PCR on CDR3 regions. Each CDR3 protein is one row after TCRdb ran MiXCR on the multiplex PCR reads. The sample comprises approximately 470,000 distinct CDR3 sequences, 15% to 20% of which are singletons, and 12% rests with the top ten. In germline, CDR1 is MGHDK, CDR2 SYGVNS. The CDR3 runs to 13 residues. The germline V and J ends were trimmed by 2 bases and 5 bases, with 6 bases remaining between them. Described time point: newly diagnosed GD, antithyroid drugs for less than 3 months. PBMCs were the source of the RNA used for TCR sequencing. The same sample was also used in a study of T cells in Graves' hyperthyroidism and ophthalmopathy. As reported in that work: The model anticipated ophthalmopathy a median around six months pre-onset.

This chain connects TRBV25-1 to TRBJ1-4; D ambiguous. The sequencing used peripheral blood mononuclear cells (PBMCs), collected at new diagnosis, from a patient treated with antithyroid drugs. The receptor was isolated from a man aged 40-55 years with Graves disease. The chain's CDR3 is CASSEGANEKLFF. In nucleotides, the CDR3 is TGTGCCAGCAGTGAAGGTGCCAATGAAAAACTGTTTTTT.